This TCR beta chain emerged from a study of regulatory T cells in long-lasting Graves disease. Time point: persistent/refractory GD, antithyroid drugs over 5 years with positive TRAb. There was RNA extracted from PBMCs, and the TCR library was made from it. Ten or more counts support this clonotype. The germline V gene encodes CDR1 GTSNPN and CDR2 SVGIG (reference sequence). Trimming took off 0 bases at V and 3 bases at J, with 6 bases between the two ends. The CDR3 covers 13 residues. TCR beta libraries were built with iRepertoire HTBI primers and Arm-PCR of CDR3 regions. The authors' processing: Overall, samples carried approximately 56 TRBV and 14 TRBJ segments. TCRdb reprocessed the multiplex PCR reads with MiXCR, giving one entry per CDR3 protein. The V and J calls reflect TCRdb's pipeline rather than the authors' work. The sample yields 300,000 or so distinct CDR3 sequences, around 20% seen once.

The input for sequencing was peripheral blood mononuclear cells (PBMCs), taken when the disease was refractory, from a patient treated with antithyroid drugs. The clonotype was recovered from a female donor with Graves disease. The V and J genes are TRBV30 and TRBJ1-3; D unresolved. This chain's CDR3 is CAWSVGNGNTIYF. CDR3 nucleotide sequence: TGTGCCTGGAGTGTGGGAAATGGAAACACCATATATTTT. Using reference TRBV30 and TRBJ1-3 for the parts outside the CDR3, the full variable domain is SQTIHQWPATLVQPVGSPLSLECTVEGTSNPNLYWYRQAAGRGLQLLFYSVGIGQISSEVPQNLSASRPQDRQFILSSKKLLLSDSGFYLCAWSVGNGNTIYFGEGSWLTVV.